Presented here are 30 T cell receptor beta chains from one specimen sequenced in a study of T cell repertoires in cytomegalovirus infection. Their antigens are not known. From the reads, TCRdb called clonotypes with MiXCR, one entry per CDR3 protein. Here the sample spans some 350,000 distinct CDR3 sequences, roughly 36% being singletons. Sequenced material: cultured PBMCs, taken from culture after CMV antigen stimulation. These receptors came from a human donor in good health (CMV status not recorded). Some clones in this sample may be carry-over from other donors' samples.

The CDR3: CASGLGPPGTGAPIQKTEAFF. The CDR3 coding sequence is TGTGCTAGTGGTTTGGGACCCCCCGGGACAGGGGCTCCGATACAGAAGACTGAAGCTTTCTTT. The V and J genes are TRBV12-5 and TRBJ1-1; 10 nucleotides agree with TRBD1. This CDR3 is built from 21 residues. Trimming cost V 1 base and J 5 bases; bases outside gene matches: 22. CDR1 and CDR2 (germline): LGHNT, FRNRAP.

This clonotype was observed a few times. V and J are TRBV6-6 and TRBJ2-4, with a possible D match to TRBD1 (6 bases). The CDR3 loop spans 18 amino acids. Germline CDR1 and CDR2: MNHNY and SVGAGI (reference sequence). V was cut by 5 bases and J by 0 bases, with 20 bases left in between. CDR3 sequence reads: CASSKTGSGAKAKNIQYF. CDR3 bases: TGTGCCAGCAGTAAAACAGGGAGCGGAGCTAAAGCCAAAAACATTCAGTACTTC.

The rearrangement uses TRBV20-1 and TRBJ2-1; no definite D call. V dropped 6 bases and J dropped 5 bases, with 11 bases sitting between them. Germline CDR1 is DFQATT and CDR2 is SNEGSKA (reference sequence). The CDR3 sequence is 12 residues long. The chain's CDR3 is CSAPTPNNEQFF. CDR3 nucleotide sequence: TGCAGTGCCCCGACCCCTAACAATGAGCAGTTCTTC.

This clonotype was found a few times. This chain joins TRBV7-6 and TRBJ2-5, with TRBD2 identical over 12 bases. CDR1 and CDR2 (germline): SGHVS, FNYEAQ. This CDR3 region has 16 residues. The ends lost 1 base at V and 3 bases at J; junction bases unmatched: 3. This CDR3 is CASSLGLAGVEETQYF. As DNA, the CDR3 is TGTGCCAGCAGCTTAGGACTAGCGGGAGTTGAAGAGACCCAGTACTTC.

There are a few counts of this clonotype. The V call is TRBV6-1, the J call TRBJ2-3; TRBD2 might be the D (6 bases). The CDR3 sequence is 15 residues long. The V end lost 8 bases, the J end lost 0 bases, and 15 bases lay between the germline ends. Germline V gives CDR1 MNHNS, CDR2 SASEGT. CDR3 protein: CASLRDWSSTDTQYF. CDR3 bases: TGTGCCAGCCTAAGGGACTGGAGTAGCACAGATACGCAGTATTTT.

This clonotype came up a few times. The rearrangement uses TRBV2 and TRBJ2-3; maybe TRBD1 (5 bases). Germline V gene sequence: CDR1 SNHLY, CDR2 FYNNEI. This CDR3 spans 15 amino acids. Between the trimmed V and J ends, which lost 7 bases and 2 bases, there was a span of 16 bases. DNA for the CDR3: TGTGCCAGCAAGGGGATGTCCGACCTCACAGATACGCAGTATTTT. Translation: CASKGMSDLTDTQYF.

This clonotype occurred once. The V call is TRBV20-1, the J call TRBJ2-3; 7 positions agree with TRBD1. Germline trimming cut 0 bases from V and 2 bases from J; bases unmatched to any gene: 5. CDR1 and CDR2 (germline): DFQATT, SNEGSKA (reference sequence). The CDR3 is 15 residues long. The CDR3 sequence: CSARDRGGHTDTQYF. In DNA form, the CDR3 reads TGCAGTGCTAGAGATAGAGGGGGCCACACAGATACGCAGTATTTT.

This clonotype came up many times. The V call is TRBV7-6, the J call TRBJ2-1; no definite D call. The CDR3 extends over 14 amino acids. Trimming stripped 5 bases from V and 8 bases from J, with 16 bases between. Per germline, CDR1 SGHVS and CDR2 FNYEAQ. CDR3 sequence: CASSPRAPSYEQFF. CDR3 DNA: TGTGCCAGCAGCCCCCGGGCCCCTTCCTATGAGCAGTTCTTC.

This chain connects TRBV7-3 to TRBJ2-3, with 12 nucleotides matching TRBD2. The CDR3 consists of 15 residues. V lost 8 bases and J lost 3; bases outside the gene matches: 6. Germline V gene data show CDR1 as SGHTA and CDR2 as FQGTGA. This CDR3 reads CASGTLAGGTDTQYF. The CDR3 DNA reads TGTGCCAGCGGCACACTAGCGGGAGGTACAGATACGCAGTATTTT.

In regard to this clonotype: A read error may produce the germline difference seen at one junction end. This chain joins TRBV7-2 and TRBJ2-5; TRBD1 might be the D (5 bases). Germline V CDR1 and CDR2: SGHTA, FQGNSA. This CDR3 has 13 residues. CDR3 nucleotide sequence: TGTGACAGCCGAAGGACAACCGGGGAGACCCAGTACTTC. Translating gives CDSRRTTGETQYF.

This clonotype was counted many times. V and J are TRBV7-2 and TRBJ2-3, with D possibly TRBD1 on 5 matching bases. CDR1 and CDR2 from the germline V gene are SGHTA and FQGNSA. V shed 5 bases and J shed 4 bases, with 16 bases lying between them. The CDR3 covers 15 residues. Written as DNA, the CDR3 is TGTGCCAGCAGCCTCCAGGGCAGTGAGGCAGATACGCAGTATTTT. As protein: CASSLQGSEADTQYF.

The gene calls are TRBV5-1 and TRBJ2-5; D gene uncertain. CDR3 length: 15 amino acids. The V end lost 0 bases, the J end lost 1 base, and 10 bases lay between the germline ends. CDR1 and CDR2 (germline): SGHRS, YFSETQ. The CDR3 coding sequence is TGCGCCAGCAGCTTGGCCCTGGCAGCCCAAGAGACCCAGTACTTC. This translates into CASSLALAAQETQYF.

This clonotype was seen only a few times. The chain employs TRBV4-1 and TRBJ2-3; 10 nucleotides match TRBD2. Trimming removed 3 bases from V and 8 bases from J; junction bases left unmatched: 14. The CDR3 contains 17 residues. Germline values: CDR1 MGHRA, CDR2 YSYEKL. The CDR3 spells CASSHQTLAGTTGTQYF. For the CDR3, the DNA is TGCGCCAGCAGCCACCAAACACTAGCGGGGACGACGGGTACGCAGTATTTT.

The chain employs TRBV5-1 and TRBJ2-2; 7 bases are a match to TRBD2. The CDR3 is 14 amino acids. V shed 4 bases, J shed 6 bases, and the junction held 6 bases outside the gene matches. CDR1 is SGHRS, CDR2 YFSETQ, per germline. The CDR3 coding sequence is TGCGCCAGCAGCGCAACTAGCGTGGCCGGGGAGCTGTTTTTT. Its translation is CASSATSVAGELFF. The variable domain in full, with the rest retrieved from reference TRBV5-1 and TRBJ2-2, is KAGVTQTPRYLIKTRGQQVTLSCSPISGHRSVSWYQQTPGQGLQFLFEYFSETQRNKGNFPGRFSGRQFSNSRSEMNVSTLELGDSALYLCASSATSVAGELFFGEGSRLTVL.

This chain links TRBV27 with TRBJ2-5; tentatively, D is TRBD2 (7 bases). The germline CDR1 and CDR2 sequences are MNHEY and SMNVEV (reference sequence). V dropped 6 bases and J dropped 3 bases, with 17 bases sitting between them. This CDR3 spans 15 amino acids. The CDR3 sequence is CASSQRGGGKETQYF. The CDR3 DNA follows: TGTGCCAGCAGCCAGAGGGGGGGCGGAAAAGAGACCCAGTACTTC.

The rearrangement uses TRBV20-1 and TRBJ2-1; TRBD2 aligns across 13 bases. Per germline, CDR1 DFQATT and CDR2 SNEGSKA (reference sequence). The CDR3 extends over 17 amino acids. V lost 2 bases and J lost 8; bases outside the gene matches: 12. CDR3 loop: CSARILAGGPVGDEQFF. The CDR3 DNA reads TGCAGTGCTAGAATACTAGCGGGAGGGCCAGTTGGGGATGAGCAGTTCTTC.

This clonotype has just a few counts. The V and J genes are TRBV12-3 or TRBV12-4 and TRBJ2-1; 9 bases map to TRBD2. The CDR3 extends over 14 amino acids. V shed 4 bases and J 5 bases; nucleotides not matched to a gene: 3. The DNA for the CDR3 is TGTGCCAGCAGTTGGGGACTAGCAAACAATGAGCAGTTCTTC. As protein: CASSWGLANNEQFF.

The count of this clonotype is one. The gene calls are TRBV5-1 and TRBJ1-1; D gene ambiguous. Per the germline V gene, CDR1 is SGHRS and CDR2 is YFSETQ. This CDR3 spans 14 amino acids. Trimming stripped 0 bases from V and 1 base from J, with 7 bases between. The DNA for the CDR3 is TGCGCCAGCAGCTTGGCCAACGCGAACACTGAAGCTTTCTTT. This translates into CASSLANANTEAFF.

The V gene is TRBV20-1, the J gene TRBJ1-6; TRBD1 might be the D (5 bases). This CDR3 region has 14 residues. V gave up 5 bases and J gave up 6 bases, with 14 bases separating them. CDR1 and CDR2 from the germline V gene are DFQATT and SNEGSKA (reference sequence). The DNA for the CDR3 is TGCAGTGCTTCGGATGGGGACTTTAATTCACCCCTCCACTTT. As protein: CSASDGDFNSPLHF.

CDR3 nucleotides: TGTGCCAGCAGTACTCAAGGCAATGAGCAGTTCTTC. Translation: CASSTQGNEQFF. The chain recombines TRBV7-2 with TRBJ2-1; D gene uncertain. V lost 6 bases and J 6 bases, leaving 9 bases between the germline ends. The CDR3 is 12 amino acids. In germline, CDR1 is SGHTA, CDR2 FQGNSA.

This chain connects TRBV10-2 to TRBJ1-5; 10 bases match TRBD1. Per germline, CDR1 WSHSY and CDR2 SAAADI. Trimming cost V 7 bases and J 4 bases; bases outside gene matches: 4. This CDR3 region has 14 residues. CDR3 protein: CASTPGQGNQPQHF. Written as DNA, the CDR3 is TGCGCCAGCACCCCGGGACAGGGGAATCAGCCCCAGCATTTT.

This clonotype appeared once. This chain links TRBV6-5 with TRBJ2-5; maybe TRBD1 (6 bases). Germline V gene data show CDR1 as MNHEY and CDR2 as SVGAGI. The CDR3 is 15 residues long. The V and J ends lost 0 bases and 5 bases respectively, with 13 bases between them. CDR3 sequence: CASSYSESGDETQYF. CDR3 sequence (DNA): TGTGCCAGCAGTTACTCGGAGTCAGGGGATGAGACCCAGTACTTC.

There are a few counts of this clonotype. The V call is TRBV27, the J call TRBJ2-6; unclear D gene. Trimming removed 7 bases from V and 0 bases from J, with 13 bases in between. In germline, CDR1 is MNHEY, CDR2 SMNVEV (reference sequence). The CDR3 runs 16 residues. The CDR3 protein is CASKSKLSSGANVLTF. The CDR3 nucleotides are TGTGCCAGCAAATCTAAGTTATCCTCTGGGGCCAACGTCCTGACTTTC.

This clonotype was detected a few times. The CDR3 spells CASSLEGGGIYEQYF. The CDR3 nucleotides are TGCGCCAGCAGCTTGGAGGGGGGCGGGATCTACGAGCAGTACTTC. The chain has TRBV5-1 and TRBJ2-7; D possibly matches TRBD1 or TRBD2 (6 bases each). CDR3 size: 15 residues. Germline CDR1 and CDR2: SGHRS and YFSETQ. V shed 0 bases and J shed 3 bases, with 13 bases lying between them.

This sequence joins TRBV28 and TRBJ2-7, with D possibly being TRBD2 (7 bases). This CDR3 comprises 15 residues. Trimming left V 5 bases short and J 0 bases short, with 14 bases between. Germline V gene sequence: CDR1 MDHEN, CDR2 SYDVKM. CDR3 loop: CASSQAGAGSYEQYF. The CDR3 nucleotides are TGTGCCAGCAGTCAGGCGGGGGCAGGCTCCTACGAGCAGTACTTC.

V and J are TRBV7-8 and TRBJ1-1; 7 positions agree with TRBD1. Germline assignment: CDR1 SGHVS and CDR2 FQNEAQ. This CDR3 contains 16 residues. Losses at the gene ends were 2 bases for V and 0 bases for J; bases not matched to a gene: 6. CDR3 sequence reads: CASSLPPGQLNTEAFF. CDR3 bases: TGTGCCAGCAGCTTACCTCCGGGACAGCTGAACACTGAAGCTTTCTTT.

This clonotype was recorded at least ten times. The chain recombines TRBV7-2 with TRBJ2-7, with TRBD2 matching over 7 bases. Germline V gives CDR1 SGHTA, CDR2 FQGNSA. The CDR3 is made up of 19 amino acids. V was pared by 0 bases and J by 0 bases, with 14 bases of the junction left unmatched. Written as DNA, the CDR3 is TGTGCCAGCAGCTTAGCCCCCCCCGGGGCGGGAGTTGGCTCCTACGAGCAGTACTTC. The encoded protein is CASSLAPPGAGVGSYEQYF. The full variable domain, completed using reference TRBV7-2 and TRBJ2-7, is GAGVSQSPSNKVTEKGKDVELRCDPISGHTALYWYRQSLGQGLEFLIYFQGNSAPDKSGLPSDRFSAERTGGSVSTLTIQRTQQEDSAVYLCASSLAPPGAGVGSYEQYFGPGTRLTVT.

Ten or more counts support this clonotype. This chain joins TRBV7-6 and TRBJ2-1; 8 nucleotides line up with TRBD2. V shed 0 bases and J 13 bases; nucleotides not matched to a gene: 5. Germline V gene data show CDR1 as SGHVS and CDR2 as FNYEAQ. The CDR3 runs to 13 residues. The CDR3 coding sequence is TGTGCCAGCAGCTTAGCCAGCGGGAGAGACCAGTTCTTC. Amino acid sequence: CASSLASGRDQFF.

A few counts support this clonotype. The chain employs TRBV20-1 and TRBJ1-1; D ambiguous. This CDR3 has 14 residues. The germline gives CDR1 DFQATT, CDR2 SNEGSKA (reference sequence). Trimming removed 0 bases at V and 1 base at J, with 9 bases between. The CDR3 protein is CSARDPTTNTEAFF. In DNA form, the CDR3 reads TGCAGTGCTAGAGATCCCACCACGAACACTGAAGCTTTCTTT.

CDR3 DNA: TGTGCCAGCACCGATCGGCTTGCGCAGGCTTTCTTT. Its translation: CASTDRLAQAFF. V and J are TRBV28 and TRBJ1-1; D call uncertain. Germline values: CDR1 MDHEN, CDR2 SYDVKM. V lost 7 bases to trimming and J lost 11 bases, with 17 bases between them. This CDR3 is 12 amino acids long.